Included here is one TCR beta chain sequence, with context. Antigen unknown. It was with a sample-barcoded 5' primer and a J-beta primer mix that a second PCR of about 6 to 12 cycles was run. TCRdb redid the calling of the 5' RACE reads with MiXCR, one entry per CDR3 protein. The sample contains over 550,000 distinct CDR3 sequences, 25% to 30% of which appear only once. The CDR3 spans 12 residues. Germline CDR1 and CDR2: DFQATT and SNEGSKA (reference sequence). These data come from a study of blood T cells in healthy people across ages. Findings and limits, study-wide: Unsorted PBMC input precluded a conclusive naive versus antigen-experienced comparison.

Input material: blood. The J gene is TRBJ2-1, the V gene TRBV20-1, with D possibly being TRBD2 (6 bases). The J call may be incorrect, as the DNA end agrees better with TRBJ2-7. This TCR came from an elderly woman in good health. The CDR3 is CSSSGLQNEQYF. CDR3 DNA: TGCAGTTCCAGCGGGCTCCAAAATGAGCAGTACTTC.